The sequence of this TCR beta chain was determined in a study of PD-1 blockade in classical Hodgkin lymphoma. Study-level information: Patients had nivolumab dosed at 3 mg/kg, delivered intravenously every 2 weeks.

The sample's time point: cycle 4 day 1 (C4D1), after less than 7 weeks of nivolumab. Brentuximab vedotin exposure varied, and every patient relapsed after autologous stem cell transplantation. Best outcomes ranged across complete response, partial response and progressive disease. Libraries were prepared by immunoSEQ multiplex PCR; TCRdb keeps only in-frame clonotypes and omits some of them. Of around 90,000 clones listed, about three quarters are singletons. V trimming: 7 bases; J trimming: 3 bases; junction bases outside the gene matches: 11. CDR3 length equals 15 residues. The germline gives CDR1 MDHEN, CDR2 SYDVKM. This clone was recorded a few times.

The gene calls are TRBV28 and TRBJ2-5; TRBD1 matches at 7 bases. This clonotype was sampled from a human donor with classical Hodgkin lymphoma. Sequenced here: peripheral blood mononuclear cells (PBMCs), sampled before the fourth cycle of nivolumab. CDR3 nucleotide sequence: TGTGCCAGCATCAGAAGTGGGACAGTTGAAGAGACCCAGTACTTC. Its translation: CASIRSGTVEETQYF.